The TCR beta chain under discussion was sequenced for a study of human T cells and chemical hapten exposure. At the level of the study: In the sensitization step, 2% DPC was placed on about 2 cm by about 2 cm of upper inner arm skin. Alopecia areata, totalis or universalis was found in mostly female patients.

Whole-study findings and limits: Following DPC sensitization, TCRs present above 1 in 1000 frequency showed no change.

Sample time point: patch test 2, 6 weeks after DPC sensitization. Treatment specified: therapeutic diphenylcyclopropenone sensitization with weekly scalp DPC. The germline V gene encodes CDR1 LNHDA and CDR2 SQIVND (reference sequence). Trimming at V came to 4 bases and at J to 10 bases, leaving 6 bases not matched to a gene. This CDR3 has 15 residues. Per the original data handling: A typical sample had 100,000 or so TCRs, with about 20,000 to 750,000 overall. A single record per CDR3 protein comes from TCRdb applying MiXCR to the RACE reads. None of the V and J calls come from the authors' own analysis; TCRdb made them. Here the sample spans 70,000 to 90,000 distinct CDR3 sequences, more than 9% being singletons. This clonotype was observed many times. The antigen remains undetermined.

The chain uses TRBV19 and TRBJ2-1, with 14 nucleotides matching TRBD2. The TCR was taken from a woman aged 45-65 years with alopecia areata. Some clones in this sample may be carry-over from other donors' samples. Sample: whole blood, taken in connection with sensitization to the hapten diphenylcyclopropenone (DPC). In DNA form, the CDR3 reads TGTGCCAGTAGTAAGGGGGGACTAGCGGGAGACGAGCAGTTCTTC. Translation gives CASSKGGLAGDEQFF.